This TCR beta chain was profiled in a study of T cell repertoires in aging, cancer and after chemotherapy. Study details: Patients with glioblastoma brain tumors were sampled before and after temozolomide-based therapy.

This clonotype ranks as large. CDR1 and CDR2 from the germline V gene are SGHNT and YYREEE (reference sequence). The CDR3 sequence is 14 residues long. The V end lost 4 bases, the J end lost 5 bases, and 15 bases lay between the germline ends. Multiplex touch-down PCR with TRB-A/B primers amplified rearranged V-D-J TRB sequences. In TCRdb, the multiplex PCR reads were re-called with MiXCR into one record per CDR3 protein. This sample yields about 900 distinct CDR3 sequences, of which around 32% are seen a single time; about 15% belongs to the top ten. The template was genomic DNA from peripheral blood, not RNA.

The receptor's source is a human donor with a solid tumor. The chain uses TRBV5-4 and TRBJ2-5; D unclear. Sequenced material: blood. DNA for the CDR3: TGTGCCAGCAGCCCGGGTGGCAGCGAGGAGACCCAGTACTTC. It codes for CASSPGGSEETQYF.